This T cell receptor (beta chain) appears in the sequencing data of a study of T cell repertoires in cytomegalovirus infection. Study-level information: The public TCR beta signatures pointed to both CMV infection and matching HLA type.

The CDR3 has 16 residues. Germline CDR1 LGHNA, CDR2 YSLEER. The V end was cut by 3 bases, the J end by 3 bases, with 18 bases between. TCRdb processed the reads anew with MiXCR; each CDR3 protein has one entry. The sample has about 530,000 distinct CDR3 sequences, about 30% seen once. About this clonotype itself: What it binds is not known.

Study results and caveats: Frequencies of public TCR beta families were cumulated, and this identified carriers of CMV plus the relevant HLA. Within the response measured ex vivo, HLA-C-restricted CMV-specific TCR beta clonotypes were dominant.

V is TRBV4-3 and J is TRBJ2-7; the D gene is possibly TRBD2 (6 bases). The sequencing input was PBMCs. This sequence originates from a human donor in good health (CMV status not recorded). Some clones in this sample may be carry-over from other donors' samples. The CDR3 DNA follows: TGCGCCAGCAGCCAGGAAGAACTCGAGGACTACTACGAGCAGTACGTC. It translates to CASSQEELEDYYEQYV.